The 8 T cell receptor beta chains below come from one sample, sequenced in a study of STAT3 mutations in large granular lymphocyte leukemia. The study, taken as a whole, reports: Every T-LGLL patient had at least one immunodominant TCRbeta clonotype.

The antigens these receptors bind are not known. The table came from immunoSEQ multiplex PCR; TCRdb's copy has only in-frame clones and leaves some out. The data contain roughly 14,000 clones, roughly nine tenths of them singletons. Sequencing was performed on peripheral blood mononuclear cells. These receptor sequences come from a middle-aged man with T-cell large granular lymphocyte leukemia. Some clones in this sample may be carry-over from other donors' samples.

The chain links TRBV18 to TRBJ1-2, with 8 positions matching TRBD1. The CDR3 is made up of 15 amino acids. J was trimmed by 7 bases and V by 0 bases; bases with no gene match: 7. From germline, CDR1 is KGHSH and CDR2 LQKENI. CDR3 loop: CASSPPVGQGSGYTF. As DNA, the CDR3 is TGTGCCAGCTCACCACCGGTAGGACAGGGAAGTGGCTACACCTTC.

The chain joins TRBV5-4 to TRBJ2-1, with D maybe TRBD2 (5 bases). With 0 bases removed from V and 2 bases from J, the gap between germline ends came to 12 bases. CDR1 and CDR2 (germline): SGHNT, YYREEE (reference sequence). The CDR3 has 16 residues. The CDR3, as DNA: TGTGCCAGCAGCTTGGCCCGGGGAGCACCCTACAATGAGCAGTTCTTC. It codes for CASSLARGAPYNEQFF. The variable domain in full, with the rest retrieved from reference TRBV5-4 and TRBJ2-1, is ETGVTQSPTHLIKTRGQQVTLRCSSQSGHNTVSWYQQALGQGPQFIFQYYREEENGRGNFPPRFSGLQFPNYSSELNVNALELDDSALYLCASSLARGAPYNEQFFGPGTRLTVL.

The V and J genes are TRBV5-1 and TRBJ1-6; D gene unclear. Germline loops: CDR1 SGHRS, CDR2 YFSETQ. CDR3 size: 18 residues. Trimming removed 0 bases from V and 0 bases from J, with 13 bases in between. The CDR3 is CASSLGGRTSSYNSPLHF. The DNA of the CDR3 is TGCGCCAGCAGCTTGGGAGGCCGAACTAGCTCCTATAATTCACCCCTCCACTTT. Supplemented by reference TRBV5-1 and TRBJ1-6, the full variable domain reads KAGVTQTPRYLIKTRGQQVTLSCSPISGHRSVSWYQQTPGQGLQFLFEYFSETQRNKGNFPGRFSGRQFSNSRSEMNVSTLELGDSALYLCASSLGGRTSSYNSPLHFGNGTRLTVT.

The CDR3 coding sequence is TGTGCCAGCCGACAGGGCACCTACGAGCAGTACTTC. It codes for CASRQGTYEQYF. V gene TRBV6-6 combines with J gene TRBJ2-7; 7 nucleotides align to TRBD1. The CDR3 covers 12 residues. Germline V gene data show CDR1 as MNHNY and CDR2 as SVGAGI (reference sequence). The J segment lost 2 bases and the V segment lost 8 bases, leaving 3 bases of the junction unmatched.

The chain combines TRBV6-6 with TRBJ2-7; the D gene could be TRBD1 or TRBD2 (5 bases each). Deletions cut 5 bases from V and 1 base from J, with 12 bases between. Looked up from germline, CDR1 is MNHNY and CDR2 is SVGAGI (reference sequence). CDR3 length: 14 amino acids. The CDR3 loop is CASSLRDGSYEQYF. Written as DNA, the CDR3 is TGTGCCAGCAGTCTCCGGGACGGGTCCTACGAGCAGTACTTC.

The chain is built from TRBV4-3 and TRBJ2-7; 15 nucleotides match TRBD2. Trimming cost V 3 bases and J 7 bases; bases outside gene matches: 7. There are 16 residues in the CDR3. Germline loops: CDR1 LGHNA, CDR2 YSLEER. The CDR3 sequence is CASSQGTSGGWREQYF. CDR3 DNA sequence: TGCGCCAGCAGCCAGGGGACTAGCGGGGGGTGGAGGGAGCAGTACTTC.

V and J are TRBV6-5 and TRBJ1-2, with D tentatively TRBD1 (5 bases). Germline assignment: CDR1 MNHEY and CDR2 SVGAGI. CDR3 length: 14 residues. V lost 0 bases and J lost 6, with 11 bases in between. The CDR3 DNA follows: TGTGCCAGCAGTTACTCGAACCAGGGAGATGGCTACACCTTC. As protein: CASSYSNQGDGYTF.

The chain couples TRBV7-3 to TRBJ1-5; D gene ambiguous. V was shortened by 6 bases and J by 3 bases, with 9 bases between the two germline ends. Per the germline V gene, CDR1 is SGHTA and CDR2 is FQGTGA. The CDR3 has 13 residues. CDR3 sequence reads: CASSFGTNQPQHF. DNA of the CDR3: TGTGCCAGCAGTTTTGGCACCAATCAGCCCCAGCATTTT. The full variable domain, with the rest looked up from reference TRBV7-3 and TRBJ1-5, is GAGVSQTPSNKVTEKGKYVELRCDPISGHTALYWYRQSLGQGPEFLIYFQGTGAADDSGLPNDRFFAVRPEGSVSTLKIQRTERGDSAVYLCASSFGTNQPQHFGDGTRLSIL.